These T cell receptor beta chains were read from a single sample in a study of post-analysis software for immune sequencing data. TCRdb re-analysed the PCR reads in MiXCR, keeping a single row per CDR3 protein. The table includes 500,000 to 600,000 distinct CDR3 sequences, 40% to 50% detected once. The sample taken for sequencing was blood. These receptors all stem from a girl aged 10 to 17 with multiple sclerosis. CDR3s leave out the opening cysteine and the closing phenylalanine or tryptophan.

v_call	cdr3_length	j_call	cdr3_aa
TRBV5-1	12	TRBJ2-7	ASSVGTAAYEQY
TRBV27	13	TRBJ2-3	ASSLALRSTDTQY
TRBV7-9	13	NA	ASSSPDRDNYEQY
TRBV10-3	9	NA	AISVQNEQY
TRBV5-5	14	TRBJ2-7	ASSGRQGSALYEQY
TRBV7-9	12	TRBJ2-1	ASSLSTAGTEQF
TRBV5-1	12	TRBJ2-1	ASSAGQGQGEQF
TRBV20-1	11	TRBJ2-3	SARPALTDTQY
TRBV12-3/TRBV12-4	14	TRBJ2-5	ASSFRAAGDQETQY
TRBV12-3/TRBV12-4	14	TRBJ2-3	ASRPGLAGEADTQY
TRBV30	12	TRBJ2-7	AWRLDYRAGEQY
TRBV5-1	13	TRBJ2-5	ATSRVSGIGETQY
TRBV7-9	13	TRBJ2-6	ASSLTRTGANVLT
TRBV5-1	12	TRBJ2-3	ASSQGDFKDTQY
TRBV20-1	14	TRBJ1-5	SARGNTLGPFQPQH
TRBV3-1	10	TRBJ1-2	ASSQGQAGYT
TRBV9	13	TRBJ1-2	ASSSSQGLTYGYT
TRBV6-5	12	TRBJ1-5	ASSPDNYNQPQH
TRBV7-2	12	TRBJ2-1	ASSSLRGPNEQF
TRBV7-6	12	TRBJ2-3	ASSLAYHTDTQY
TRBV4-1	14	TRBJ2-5	ASSQERGQGKETQY
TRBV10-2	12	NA	ATKSGGRSYEQY
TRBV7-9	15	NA	ASSPKPRGLVYYEQY
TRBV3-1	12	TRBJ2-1	ASSQDNDYNEQF
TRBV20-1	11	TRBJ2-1	SANSGTSGFQF
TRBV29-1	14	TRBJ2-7	SVTLNEAPTRSGQY
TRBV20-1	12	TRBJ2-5	SARGDSAQETQY
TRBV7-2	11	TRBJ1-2	ASSPGASYGYT
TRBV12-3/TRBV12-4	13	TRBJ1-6	ASSSGQYRNSPLH
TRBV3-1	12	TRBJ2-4	ASSPLGPKNIQY
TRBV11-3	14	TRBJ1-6	ASSWEELSYNSPLH
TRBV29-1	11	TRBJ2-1	SAAQSSYNEQF
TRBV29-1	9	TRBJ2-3	SVTRTDTRY
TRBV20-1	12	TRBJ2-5	SARDRRHQETQY
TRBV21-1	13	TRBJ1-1	ASSMGTGMNTEAF
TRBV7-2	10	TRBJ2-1	ASSYYGGEQF
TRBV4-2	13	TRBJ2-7	ASSHRLAETYEQY
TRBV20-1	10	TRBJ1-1	SGGSSNTEAF
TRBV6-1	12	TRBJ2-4	ASSPIAGTNIQY
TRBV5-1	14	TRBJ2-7	ASSTLGQADSYEQY
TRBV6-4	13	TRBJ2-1	ASSDSLAGHNEQF
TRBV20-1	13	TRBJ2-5	SARDTGTSTETQY
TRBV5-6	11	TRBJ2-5	ASSLEAGETQY
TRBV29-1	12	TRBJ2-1	SVDQDRVGNEQF
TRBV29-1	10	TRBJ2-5	SVGRGQETQY
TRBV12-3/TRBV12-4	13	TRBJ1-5	ASSYLGRLHQPQH
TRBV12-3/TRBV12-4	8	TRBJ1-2	ASITDGYT
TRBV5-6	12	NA	ASVTGTGNNEQY
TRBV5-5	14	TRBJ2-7	ASSLMGQGDPYEQY
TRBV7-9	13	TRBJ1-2	ASSQYGTEDYGYT
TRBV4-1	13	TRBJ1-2	ASSQDGAGNYGYT